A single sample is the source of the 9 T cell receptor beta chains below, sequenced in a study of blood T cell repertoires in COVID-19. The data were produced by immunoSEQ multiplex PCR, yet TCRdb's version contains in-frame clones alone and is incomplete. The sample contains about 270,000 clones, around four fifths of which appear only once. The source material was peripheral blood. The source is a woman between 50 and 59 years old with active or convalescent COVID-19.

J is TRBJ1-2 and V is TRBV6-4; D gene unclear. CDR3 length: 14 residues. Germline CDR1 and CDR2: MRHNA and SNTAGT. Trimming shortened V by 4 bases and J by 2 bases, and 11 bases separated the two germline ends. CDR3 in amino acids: CASSVVASNYGYTF. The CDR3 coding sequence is TGTGCCAGCAGTGTTGTAGCATCGAACTATGGCTACACCTTC.

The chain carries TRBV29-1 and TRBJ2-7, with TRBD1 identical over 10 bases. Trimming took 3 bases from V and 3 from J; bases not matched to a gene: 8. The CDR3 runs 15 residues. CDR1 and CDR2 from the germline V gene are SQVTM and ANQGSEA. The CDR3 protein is CSVEGPGTGVYEQYF. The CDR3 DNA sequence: TGCAGCGTTGAGGGTCCCGGGACAGGGGTCTACGAGCAGTACTTC.

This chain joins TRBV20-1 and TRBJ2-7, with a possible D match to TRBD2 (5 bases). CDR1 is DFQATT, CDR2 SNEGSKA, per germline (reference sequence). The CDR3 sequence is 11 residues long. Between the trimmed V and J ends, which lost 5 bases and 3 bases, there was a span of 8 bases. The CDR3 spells CSAVLGYEQYF. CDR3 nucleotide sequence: TGCAGTGCTGTACTAGGCTACGAGCAGTACTTC.

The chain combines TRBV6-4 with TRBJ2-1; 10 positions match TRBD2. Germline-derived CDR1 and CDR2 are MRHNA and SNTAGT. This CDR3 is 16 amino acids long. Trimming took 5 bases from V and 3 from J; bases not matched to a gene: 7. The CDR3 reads CASSPTASGSYNEQFF. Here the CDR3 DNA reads TGTGCCAGCAGTCCCACGGCTAGCGGGAGCTACAATGAGCAGTTCTTC.

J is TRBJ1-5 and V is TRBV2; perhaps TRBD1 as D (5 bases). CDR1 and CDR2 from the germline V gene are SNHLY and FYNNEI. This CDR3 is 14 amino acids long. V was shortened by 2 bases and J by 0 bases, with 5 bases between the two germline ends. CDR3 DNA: TGTGCCAGCAGTGAACAGGGTAGCAATCAGCCCCAGCATTTT. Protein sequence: CASSEQGSNQPQHF.

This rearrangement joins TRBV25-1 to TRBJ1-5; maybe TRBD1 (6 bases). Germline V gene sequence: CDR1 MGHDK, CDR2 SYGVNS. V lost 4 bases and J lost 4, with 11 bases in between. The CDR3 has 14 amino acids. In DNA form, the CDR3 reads TGTGCCAGCAGTGCCCAGGACAGTAATCAGCCCCAGCATTTT. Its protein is CASSAQDSNQPQHF. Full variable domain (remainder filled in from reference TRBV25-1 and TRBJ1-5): EADIYQTPRYLVIGTGKKITLECSQTMGHDKMYWYQQDPGMELHLIHYSYGVNSTEKGDLSSESTVSRIRTEHFPLTLESARPSHTSQYLCASSAQDSNQPQHFGDGTRLSIL.

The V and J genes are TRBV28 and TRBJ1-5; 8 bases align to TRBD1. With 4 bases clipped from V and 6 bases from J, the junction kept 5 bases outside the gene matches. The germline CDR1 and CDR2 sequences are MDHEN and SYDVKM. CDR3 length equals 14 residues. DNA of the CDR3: TGTGCCAGCAGTTCGGACAGGGAGGGTCAGCCCCAGCATTTT. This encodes CASSSDREGQPQHF.

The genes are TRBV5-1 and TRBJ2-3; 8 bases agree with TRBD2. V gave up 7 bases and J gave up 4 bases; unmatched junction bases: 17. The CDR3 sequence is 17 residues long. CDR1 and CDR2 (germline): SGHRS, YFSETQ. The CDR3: CASGLNPAGVSADTQYF. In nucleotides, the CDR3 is TGCGCCAGCGGACTGAACCCAGCGGGAGTTTCGGCAGATACGCAGTATTTT.

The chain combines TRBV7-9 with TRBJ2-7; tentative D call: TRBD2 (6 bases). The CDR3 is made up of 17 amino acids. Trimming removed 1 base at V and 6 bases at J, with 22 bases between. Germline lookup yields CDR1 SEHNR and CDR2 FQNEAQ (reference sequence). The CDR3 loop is CASSLGLGSGPEGEQYF. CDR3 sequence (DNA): TGTGCCAGCAGCTTAGGCCTAGGTAGCGGCCCGGAGGGCGAGCAGTACTTC.